This T cell receptor beta chain was recorded in a study of cytomegalovirus exposure and HLA in healthy donors. For this clone: Other DNA sequences within the sample encode an identical CDR3.

This CDR3 spans 15 amino acids. The V gene's germline CDR1 is MNHNS and CDR2 SASEGT. V lost 0 bases and J lost 9, with 12 bases in between. Primers for the PCR totalled 60 Vbeta and 13 Jbeta. Clones were sequenced by immunoSEQ multiplex PCR, and TCRdb holds only the in-frame ones, with some missing. This table holds under 110,000 clones, 60% to 80% found once. The J gene is TRBJ1-6, the V gene TRBV6-1, with no clear D. Sequencing input: PBMCs. This clonotype was obtained from a man aged 35-49 years in good health and CMV-seronegative. The chain's CDR3 is CASSEAAGWGSPLHF. In DNA, the CDR3 is TGTGCCAGCAGTGAAGCCGCGGGGTGGGGTTCACCCCTCCACTTT.